This T cell receptor (beta chain) was recovered during a study of PD-L1 blockade in urothelial cancer. Study context: Males with bladder-origin urothelial cancer made up about 85% of the roughly 29 patients. Once treatment had started, blood was analyzed at 3 weeks (second dose) and again at 6 weeks.

Points from the study as a whole: TCR clonality was measured in pretreatment peripheral blood. Clonality below the median predicted better survival. By 3 weeks, tumor-associated blood clones had expanded more in durable-benefit patients.

Profiled with immunoSEQ multiplex PCR; TCRdb holds only in-frame clones, not every one. In the table there are over 45,000 clones, about 86% of which are singletons. Time point: pretreatment peripheral blood. With respect to this clone: Its matching antigen is unknown.

CDR1 is SGHDT and CDR2 is YYEEEE in the germline V gene. The CDR3 extends over 12 amino acids. The chain joins TRBV5-6 to TRBJ2-5; D ambiguous. The J call is uncertain, as TRBJ2-7 better fits the DNA end. This TCR was recovered from a man aged 55-75 years with urothelial cancer. The material sequenced was PBMCs, taken around atezolizumab (anti-PD-L1) treatment. CDR3: CASSVNAYEQYF. In DNA form, the CDR3 reads TGTGCCAGCAGCGTAAATGCCTACGAGCAGTACTTC.